This T cell receptor (beta chain) was sequenced in a study of T cell responses to AZD1222 COVID-19 vaccine. Sequenced by immunoSEQ multiplex PCR; TCRdb stores in-frame clones only, minus some. Among 110,000 or so clones listed, more than 85% were seen once. CDR3 size: 15 residues. Germline CDR1 KGHSH, CDR2 LQKENI. V lost 4 bases and J 3 bases, leaving 15 bases between the germline ends. The sample consisted of peripheral blood, taken 28 days after the second AZD1222 dose. The TCR was taken from an adult who received the AZD1222 COVID-19 vaccine. The chain combines TRBV18 with TRBJ2-5; tentatively, D is TRBD1 (6 bases). The CDR3 loop is CASSQDRGREETQYF. The CDR3 DNA follows: TGTGCCAGCTCACAGGACAGAGGCCGGGAAGAGACCCAGTACTTC.